The 16 T cell receptor beta chains given below trace back to one sample, sequenced in a study of tumor-infiltrating lymphocytes in primary liver carcinoma. Co-extraction of RNA and DNA was performed on roughly 17-32 mg of unsorted bulk tissue. Synthesis of TCR beta cDNA was carried out from 500 ng total RNA with a constant-region primer. Investigators got TCR beta libraries out of three nested multiplex PCR rounds, done with slightly modified ARM-PCR. The first two PCR rounds used TRBV1-TRBV30 forward primers with a C-beta reverse primer, about 10 cycles each. TCRdb processed the multiplex PCR reads anew with MiXCR; each CDR3 protein has one entry. This table holds around 79,000 distinct CDR3 sequences, roughly 69% found once. The specimen was tumor-adjacent normal liver tissue. The receptors originated from a middle-aged man with primary liver carcinoma and hepatitis B virus infection.

Remarks on this clonotype: The junction departs from germline at one end; a sequencing error may be responsible. The gene calls are TRBV5-5 and TRBJ2-3; D unresolved. From germline, CDR1 is SGHKS and CDR2 YYEKEE (reference sequence). The CDR3 contains 11 residues. Here the CDR3 DNA reads TGTGCCAGGAGCTATGGGGATACGCAGTATTTT. The encoded protein is CARSYGDTQYF. Full variable domain (outside the CDR3, taken from reference TRBV5-5 and TRBJ2-3): DAGVTQSPTHLIKTRGQQVTLRCSPISGHKSVSWYQQVLGQGPQFIFQYYEKEERGRGNFPDRFSARQFPNYSSELNVNALLLGDSALYLCARSYGDTQYFGPGTRLTVL.

Only a few counts were recorded for this clonotype. The chain recombines TRBV10-1 with TRBJ2-2; 7 bases agree with TRBD2. After removal of 3 bases from V and 3 bases from J, the junction contained 1 base not matched to a gene. Germline V CDR1 and CDR2: WNHNN, SYGVQD (reference sequence). The CDR3 is 14 residues long. The CDR3, as DNA: TGCGCCAGCAGTGAAGCGGGATACACCGGGGAGCTGTTTTTT. It is translated as CASSEAGYTGELFF.

Note on this clonotype: Relative to the germline gene, one junction end is altered; a read error may explain this. The chain carries TRBV12-3 or TRBV12-4 and TRBJ2-1, with D possibly matching TRBD2 (6 bases). The CDR3 runs to 15 residues. The CDR3 nucleotides are TGTGCCAGCAGTTCGGGCGGGGACTCCTACAATGAGCACTTCTTC. Amino acids: CASSSGGDSYNEHFF.

The rearrangement uses TRBV5-8 and TRBJ2-2; D is unresolved. Germline CDR1 reads SGHTS; CDR2 reads YDEGEE. Trimming removed 4 bases from V and 2 bases from J, with 18 bases in between. CDR3 length equals 17 residues. CDR3 sequence: CASSPWASVTNTGELFF. The CDR3 DNA sequence: TGTGCCAGCAGCCCTTGGGCGTCAGTCACTAACACCGGGGAGCTGTTTTTT.

About this clonotype: One end of the junction does not line up with germline, which may come from a read error. The chain uses TRBV7-8 and TRBJ2-4, with TRBD1 matching over 12 bases. This CDR3 has 17 residues. CDR1 and CDR2 (germline): SGHVS, FQNEAQ. In nucleotides, the CDR3 is TGTGCCAGCAGCCCTGAAGCGGGACAGGGGGCCAAAAACATCCAGAACTTC. It encodes CASSPEAGQGAKNIQNF.

This chain links TRBV29-1 with TRBJ2-3, with 9 positions matching TRBD2. Germline V lookup: CDR1 SQVTM, CDR2 ANQGSEA. The junction had 20 bases not matched to a gene; V was cut back by 7 bases and J by 12 bases. The CDR3 consists of 15 residues. The CDR3 spells CSDLGAGGPADIQYF. The CDR3 DNA reads as TGCAGCGACCTGGGGGCGGGAGGGCCTGCAGATATACAGTATTTT.

About this clonotype: The conserved final phenylalanine or tryptophan is absent from the CDR3, which likely points to a read error. No DNA is shown, since the ends of the CDR3 on it are uncertain; the CDR3 is the one TCRdb lists. This chain links TRBV6-2 or TRBV6-3 with TRBJ2-1. The CDR3 has 11 residues if both end residues are counted. Germline V gives CDR1 MNHEY, CDR2 SVGEGT. The CDR3 loop is CASCYRVSLFL.

The rearrangement uses TRBV6-6 and TRBJ1-5, with D tentatively TRBD1 (5 bases). CDR1 MNHNY and CDR2 SVGAGI come from the germline V gene (reference sequence). This CDR3 is 15 amino acids long. The CDR3 coding sequence is TGTGTCAGTAGTCTATGTCCGACTGGGGGACGGCCCCAGCATTTT. Translation: CVSSLCPTGGRPQHF.

With regard to this clonotype: The final CDR3 position lacks the conserved phenylalanine or tryptophan, pointing to a likely read error. J is TRBJ2-5 and V is TRBV11-1; D perhaps matches TRBD2 (5 bases). The V gene lost 6 bases and the J gene lost 5 bases, with 16 bases spanning the gap. Per germline, CDR1 SGHAT and CDR2 FQDESV (reference sequence). This CDR3 has 14 residues. The DNA of the CDR3 is TGTGCCAGCAGTGGACTGGTAGAGGTGGAGACCCAGTACTTA. This translates into CASSGLVEVETQYL.

Notes on this clonotype: This may come from a read error, since a much larger clone is one base off. This chain uses TRBV6-2 or TRBV6-3 with TRBJ2-2; 7 bases agree with TRBD2. From germline, CDR1 is MNHEY and CDR2 SVGEGT. This CDR3 region has 13 residues. The CDR3 protein is CVSSWTRTGELFF. The DNA of the CDR3 is TGTGTCAGCAGCTGGACTAGAACCGGGGAGCTGTTTTTT.

This clonotype was observed a handful of times. The genes are TRBV6-1 and TRBJ1-1; D remains unclear. Trimming took 4 bases from V and 3 from J, leaving 6 bases between them. This CDR3 has 12 residues. Looked up from germline, CDR1 is MNHNS and CDR2 is SASEGT. The DNA of the CDR3 is TGTGCCAGCAGTGGGTGGGACACTGAAGCTTTCTTT. This gives the protein CASSGWDTEAFF.

The chain links TRBV6-6 to TRBJ1-1; 7 bases map to TRBD1. V was pared by 5 bases and J by 5 bases, with 5 bases of the junction left unmatched. The germline V gene has CDR1 MNHNY and CDR2 SVGAGI (reference sequence). The CDR3 sequence is 13 residues long. The CDR3 sequence is CASSTGETTEAFF. In nucleotides, the CDR3 is TGTGCCAGCAGTACAGGGGAGACTACTGAAGCTTTCTTT.

Comments on this clonotype: One end of the junction is discordant with germline, which a read error may explain. The chain employs TRBV5-1 and TRBJ2-1, with unresolved D. CDR1 is SGHRS, CDR2 YFSETQ, per germline. CDR3 length: 14 residues. The CDR3 bases are TGCGCCAGCAGCACGGAGCAGCAGTACAATGAGCAGCTCTTC. This encodes CASSTEQQYNEQLF.

This sequence joins TRBV13 and TRBJ2-5; the D gene is possibly TRBD1 (6 bases). V lost 0 bases to trimming and J lost 5 bases, with 13 bases between them. This CDR3 spans 15 amino acids. The germline CDR1 and CDR2 sequences are PRHDT and FYEKMQ (reference sequence). CDR3 nucleotides: TGTGCCAGCAGCTTAGGCCAAGGGGGAGTGGAGACCCAGTACTTC. Protein product: CASSLGQGGVETQYF.

A word on this clonotype: Germline is not matched at one junction end, which may reflect a read error. The genes are TRBV11-1 and TRBJ1-6; D ambiguous. The CDR3 is made up of 13 amino acids. Germline lookup yields CDR1 SGHAT and CDR2 FQDESV (reference sequence). The CDR3 region has the DNA TGTGCCAGCAGCCGGATACTGGTTTCACACCTCCACTTT. It codes for CASSRILVSHLHF. The variable domain in full, completed from reference TRBV11-1 and TRBJ1-6, reads EAEVAQSPRYKITEKSQAVAFWCDPISGHATLYWYRQILGQGPELLVQFQDESVVDDSQLPKDRFSAERLKGVDSTLKIQPAELGDSAMYLCASSRILVSHLHFGNGTRLTVT.

In regard to this clonotype: As the CDR3 is not closed by the conserved phenylalanine or tryptophan, this likely results from a read error. This CDR3 is CTSSEGGGYGYTS. DNA of the CDR3: TGTACCAGCAGTGAAGGGGGGGGATATGGCTACACCTCC. The chain links TRBV6-1 to TRBJ1-2; weak D call: TRBD1 (6 bases). Germline V gene lookup returns CDR1 MNHNS and CDR2 SASEGT. The CDR3 runs to 13 residues.